Given below is one T cell receptor (beta chain) in context. Assay: immunoSEQ multiplex PCR; the TCRdb copy retains only in-frame clones and omits some. The sample has 90,000 to 120,000 clones; around 82% are singletons. These data belong to a study of PD-L1 blockade in urothelial cancer. J was trimmed by 4 bases and V by 6 bases; bases with no gene match: 9. Per germline, CDR1 SNHLY and CDR2 FYNNEI. This CDR3 has 15 residues. This sample comprised PBMCs, obtained around atezolizumab (anti-PD-L1) treatment. The sequence was obtained from a man aged 45-65 years with urothelial cancer. The chain recombines TRBV2 with TRBJ1-5; 7 positions match TRBD1. The CDR3 DNA reads as TGTGCCAGCAGGGGGACAGCAGGGTGGAATCAGCCCCAGCATTTT. Translated: CASRGTAGWNQPQHF. The full variable domain, rest sourced from reference TRBV2 and TRBJ1-5, is EPEVTQTPSHQVTQMGQEVILRCVPISNHLYFYWYRQILGQKVEFLVSFYNNEISEKSEIFDDQFSVERPDGSNFTLKIRSTKLEDSAMYFCASRGTAGWNQPQHFGDGTRLSIL.